The present T cell receptor (beta chain) was sequenced within a study of shared clonotypes between healthy human individuals. Study information: Each donor had three CD4 naive, three CD4 memory, two CD8 naive and one CD8 memory plate.

Concerning this clone itself: What it binds is not known.

Each sorted subset replicate got 200 ng genomic DNA, roughly 27,000 genomes. TCRdb keeps only in-frame clones here, not all; method: immunoSEQ multiplex PCR. The sample yields 2 million to 2.5 million clones, 85% to 95% seen once. Study-wide findings and caveats: Rarefaction revealed incomplete sorted-subset sequencing despite large depth.

Both subsets, CD45RA+ naive and CD45RA-negative memory, were split from the CD4+ cells. The receptor's source is a man younger than 35 in good health. Some clones in this sample may be carry-over from other donors' samples. The sequenced sample consisted of naive CD4+ T cells from PBMCs. Subset meaning: CD45RA+ positively selected.

The CDR3 reads CASSPRTSRSSYNEQFF. The CDR3 DNA reads TGTGCCAGCAGCCCACGGACTAGCCGGAGCTCCTACAATGAGCAGTTCTTC. The chain recombines TRBV7-3 with TRBJ2-1; 8 nucleotides agree with TRBD2. Trimming cost V 5 bases and J 0 bases; bases outside gene matches: 9. CDR1 is SGHTA, CDR2 FQGTGA, per germline. The CDR3 length is 17 residues.